This T cell receptor beta chain emerged from a study of human T cells and chemical hapten exposure. Background on the study: Per-sample variation in TCR yield stemmed mainly from small pooled library volume differences.

The library labeled individual cDNA molecules by adding unique molecular identifiers to them. Authors' analysis steps: Samples contained a median of approximately 100,000 TCRs, with a range of roughly 23,224 to 700,000. MiXCR, applied by TCRdb to the reads, yields one record per CDR3 protein. The V and J calls and clone size are TCRdb's, not the authors'. The sample lists roughly 120,000 distinct CDR3 sequences; roughly 8.5% were seen once. Extraction of total RNA was performed on unfractionated whole blood. Study-level results: Unchanged with DPC sensitization were TCRs above 1 in 1000 frequency.

V lost 5 bases, J lost 2 bases, and 8 bases stayed unmatched. Germline V gene lookup returns CDR1 DFQATT and CDR2 SNEGSKA (reference sequence). CDR3 length: 16 amino acids. This clonotype was seen a few times. The antigen is not known. V and J are TRBV20-1 and TRBJ1-4, with 10 bases fitting TRBD1. The sequencing input was whole blood. The clonotype originates from a human donor in good health. Some clones in this sample may be carry-over from other donors' samples. The CDR3 DNA follows: TGCAGTGCTGGGGACAGGGGAGGCTACACTAATGAAAAACTGTTTTTT. Its translation: CSAGDRGGYTNEKLFF.